This is a list of T cell receptor beta chains from one sample in a study of cytomegalovirus exposure and HLA in healthy donors. Method: immunoSEQ multiplex PCR; TCRdb's copy keeps in-frame clones and lacks some. This sample has 150,000 to 200,000 clones, with approximately 84% found just once. What was sequenced was PBMCs. These receptors all stem from a female donor in good health and CMV-seronegative. The CDR3 runs from the conserved cysteine through the conserved F or W. The D gene is left open where the match is weak. The size entry is marked missing in some rows and otherwise reads once, few, many or a size class.

cdr3_length,j_call,d_call,clone_size,v_call,cdr3_nt,cdr3_aa
12,TRBJ1-5,.,.,TRBV2,TGTGCCAGCAGTGAGGCGGGTCAGCCCCAGCATTTT,CASSEAGQPQHF
16,TRBJ2-5,TRBD1,.,TRBV30,TGTGCCTGGGACCCCCCGGGACAGGGGCATGGAGAGACCCAGTACTTC,CAWDPPGQGHGETQYF
14,TRBJ2-7,TRBD1,.,TRBV7-8,TGTGCCAGCAGCCCCCGGGACAGGGACTACGAGCAGTACTTC,CASSPRDRDYEQYF
14,TRBJ1-4,.,.,TRBV9,TGTGCCAGCAGCGTAGAGCCCGATAATGAAAAACTGTTTTTT,CASSVEPDNEKLFF
13,TRBJ1-1,TRBD1,.,TRBV9,TGTGCCAGCAGCTACAGGGGCTACACTGAAGCTTTCTTT,CASSYRGYTEAFF
15,TRBJ2-5,TRBD1,.,TRBV6-5,TGTGCCAGCAGTTACCTGACAGTCAGGGGGGAGACCCAGTACTTC,CASSYLTVRGETQYF
18,TRBJ1-3,TRBD1,.,TRBV4-2,TGTGCCAGCAGCCAAGAGGGACAGGGGGCTTCTTGGGGAAACACCATATATTTT,CASSQEGQGASWGNTIYF
14,TRBJ2-2,TRBD1,.,TRBV7-3,TGTGCCAGCAGCCACGGACAGGGGGCCGGGGAGCTGTTTTTT,CASSHGQGAGELFF
14,TRBJ2-2,.,few,TRBV19,TGTGCCAGTAGTCCCCAGGTCGGCACCGGGGAGCTGTTTTTT,CASSPQVGTGELFF
12,TRBJ1-2,.,.,TRBV19,TGTGCCGGCAGGGGACGAGACTATGGCTACACCTTC,CAGRGRDYGYTF
15,TRBJ1-1,.,.,TRBV2,TGTGCCAGCAGCGGCCCACACGCTACTGGGGGCGAAGCTTTCTTT,CASSGPHATGGEAFF
16,TRBJ2-7,TRBD1,.,TRBV7-2,TGTGCCAGCAGCTCGAGGGGGACAGGGTATCGGTACGAGCAGTACTTC,CASSSRGTGYRYEQYF
14,TRBJ2-5,.,.,TRBV19,TGTGCCAGTAGTAATGGCAGGCCGTTGGAGACCCAGTACTTC,CASSNGRPLETQYF
19,TRBJ2-3,TRBD2,once,TRBV5-1,TGCGCCAGCAGCTTGGGGTGGACTAGCGGGAGGGAGTTCACAGATACGCAGTATTTT,CASSLGWTSGREFTDTQYF
17,TRBJ2-1,TRBD2,.,TRBV10-3,TGTGCCATCAGTGGGCAGACTAGCGGGGGTTCCTACAATGAGCAGTTCTTC,CAISGQTSGGSYNEQFF
16,TRBJ2-1,.,.,TRBV5-1,TGCGCCAGCAGCTTGGGGTCGGGAACGTCCTACAATGAGCAGTTCTTC,CASSLGSGTSYNEQFF
12,TRBJ2-7,.,.,TRBV11-2,TGTGCCAGCAGCTCGGACAGCAACGAGCAGTACTTC,CASSSDSNEQYF
16,TRBJ2-7,TRBD1,.,TRBV7-8,TGTGCCAGCAGCTTAGGAGAAGAGACAGGGACCTACGAGCAGTACTTC,CASSLGEETGTYEQYF
18,TRBJ2-7,TRBD1,.,TRBV18,TGTGCCAGCTCACCAGGGACAGGGGTCTTAGGAGGAGCCTACGAGCAGTACTTC,CASSPGTGVLGGAYEQYF
15,TRBJ2-2,.,.,TRBV12-2,TGTGCAAGTCGCTTGAGACATGAGAACACCGGGGAGCTGTTTTTT,CASRLRHENTGELFF
14,TRBJ1-5,.,.,TRBV5-6,TGTGCCAGCAGCTTGGCACAGGGAGCCCAGCCCCAGCATTTT,CASSLAQGAQPQHF
14,TRBJ1-1,.,.,TRBV6-7,TGTGCCAGCAGTTACGACAGAACGAACACTGAAGCTTTCTTT,CASSYDRTNTEAFF
14,TRBJ1-1,.,.,TRBV5-1,TGCGCCAGCAGTGACAGGAACATGAACACTGAAGCTTTCTTT,CASSDRNMNTEAFF
16,TRBJ2-7,TRBD1,few,TRBV6-5,TGTGCCAGCAGTTACTCCGGGACAGGGGACTCGGACGAGCAGTACTTC,CASSYSGTGDSDEQYF
13,TRBJ1-5,.,.,TRBV6-1,TGTGCCGGGGGGAGGACACTCAATCAGCCCCAGCATTTT,CAGGRTLNQPQHF
13,TRBJ1-1,.,.,TRBV7-3,TGTGCCAGCAGCCCCCTCGCACGCGCTGAAGCTTTCTTT,CASSPLARAEAFF
14,TRBJ2-1,.,.,TRBV2,TGTGCCAGCAGTCCTGGGACAAGTTACAATGAGCAGTTCTTC,CASSPGTSYNEQFF
17,TRBJ2-5,TRBD2,.,TRBV7-8,TGTGCCAGCAGCCCCCGACTAGCGGGGGAGTCCCAAGAGACCCAGTACTTC,CASSPRLAGESQETQYF
15,TRBJ2-1,TRBD2,few,TRBV30,TGTGCCTGGAGTCGATTAGCGGGAGGGTTGAATGAGCAGTTCTTC,CAWSRLAGGLNEQFF
14,TRBJ1-2,.,.,TRBV30,TGTGCCTGGAGTGGGACACCGGCTAACTATGGCTACACCTTC,CAWSGTPANYGYTF
16,TRBJ1-1,TRBD1,.,TRBV4-1,TGCGCCAGCAGCCACCAGACAGGGGGCGCGAGGCGACTAGCTTTCTTT,CASSHQTGGARRLAFF
19,TRBJ2-1,TRBD2,.,TRBV5-1,TGCGCCAGCAGCCCTAGCGGGACTCCCGAACGCGGCTCCTACAATGAGCAGTTCTTC,CASSPSGTPERGSYNEQFF
15,TRBJ1-3,.,.,TRBV2,TGTGCCAGCACTACTGACGGGGGGCCTGGAAACACCATATATTTT,CASTTDGGPGNTIYF
13,TRBJ1-1,.,.,TRBV7-3,TGTGCCAGCAGCCGCGGAGTGAACACTGAAGCTTTCTTT,CASSRGVNTEAFF
11,TRBJ1-2,.,.,TRBV6-5,TGTGCCAGCAGTTACGGGGGGGGCTACACCTTC,CASSYGGGYTF
13,TRBJ1-1,.,.,TRBV5-1,TGCGCCAGCAGCTTGGGAGGGGGAACTGAAGCTTTCTTT,CASSLGGGTEAFF
17,TRBJ2-3,.,.,TRBV28,TGTGCCAGCAGTTCTCTTGGGCCGTTTGGTGGCACAGATACGCAGTATTTT,CASSSLGPFGGTDTQYF
15,TRBJ1-4,TRBD1,.,TRBV7-9,TGTGCCAGCAGCTTTGTTCCAGGACAGGGGGAAAAACTGTTTTTT,CASSFVPGQGEKLFF
15,TRBJ1-1,TRBD1,.,TRBV9,TGTGCCAGCAGCGAGACAGGGGGGATCGCAAAGGATGCTTTCTTT,CASSETGGIAKDAFF
16,TRBJ1-2,.,few,TRBV6-1,TGTGCCAGCAGTGAACTTGGTCCCGGAGCTGTTTATGGCTACACCTTC,CASSELGPGAVYGYTF
15,TRBJ2-7,.,.,TRBV15,TGTGCCACCAGCAGAGATCCGGCGGGATCCTACGAGCAGTACTTC,CATSRDPAGSYEQYF
12,TRBJ1-1,.,.,TRBV30,TGTGCCTGGAGTCCCGGGGGAACTGAAGCTTTCTTT,CAWSPGGTEAFF
14,TRBJ1-1,TRBD1,few,TRBV2,TGTGCCGGGGGACTGGGACAGCTGAACACTGAAGCTTTCTTT,CAGGLGQLNTEAFF
14,TRBJ2-2,.,.,TRBV5-1,TGCGCCAGCAGCTTGAGACAGAACACCGGGGAGCTGTTTTTT,CASSLRQNTGELFF
18,TRBJ2-2,.,many,TRBV5-4,TGTGCCAGCAGCTTGGGTCTAGCCTCAACCGAACCCACCGGGGAGCTGTTTTTT,CASSLGLASTEPTGELFF
17,TRBJ2-7,TRBD2,.,TRBV30,TGTGCCTGGAGTCCTTACGCCGGACTAGCGGGAGCCTACGAGCAGTACTTC,CAWSPYAGLAGAYEQYF
14,TRBJ1-5,TRBD1,.,TRBV28,TGTGCCAGCAGTTGGGGACAGTTCCATCAGCCCCAGCATTTT,CASSWGQFHQPQHF
13,TRBJ1-5,.,.,TRBV19,TGTGCCAGTAGCAACATGATAAATCAGCCCCAGCATTTT,CASSNMINQPQHF
12,TRBJ2-3,.,.,TRBV28,TGTGCCAGCAGCTCCACGGCAGATACGCAGTATTTT,CASSSTADTQYF
15,TRBJ2-1,.,.,TRBV6-6,TGTGCCAGCAGTTACTCGAGCGCATTTTACAATGAGCAGTTCTTC,CASSYSSAFYNEQFF
12,TRBJ1-2,TRBD1,.,TRBV5-1,TGCGCCAGCAGCGCACAGGGGAACGGCTACACCTTC,CASSAQGNGYTF
12,TRBJ1-1,TRBD1,.,TRBV2,TGTGCCAGCAGTGAGGGGGCCCGGGGACAGAGATTT,CASSEGARGQRF
12,TRBJ1-4,.,many,TRBV29-1,TGCAGCGTTTCACAGGTGAATGAAAAACTGTTTTTT,CSVSQVNEKLFF
16,TRBJ2-2,TRBD1,.,TRBV5-1,TGCGCCAGCAGCCAAGGACAGGAGCCCATCACCGGGGAGCTGTTTTTT,CASSQGQEPITGELFF
15,TRBJ2-7,.,.,TRBV7-8,TGTGCCAGCAGCTTAGAGGCGGAGAACTCCTACGAGCAGTACTTC,CASSLEAENSYEQYF
16,TRBJ2-3,TRBD2,.,TRBV29-1,TGCAGCGTTACGGGGGGGGCCCTCGGTAGCACAGATACGCAGTATTTT,CSVTGGALGSTDTQYF
14,TRBJ1-5,.,.,TRBV6-6,TGTGCCAGCAGTTACAGGGGATGGAATCAGCCCCAGCATTTT,CASSYRGWNQPQHF